Sequencing of this T cell receptor beta chain was carried out in a study of tumor T cells in aggressive B-cell lymphoma (dated by TCRdb to 2015 to 2018). On this clone itself: The target of this receptor is not known. It has no much larger one-base neighbor in the sample; base qualities were not kept.

Library generation was performed with the immunoSEQ multiplex PCR assay. Entries here come from immuneACCESS through TCRdb and include only in-frame sequences with V and J called. Some clones fail to appear in such tables; in the studies checked, an unresolved V gene covers under half of the shortfall, and the cause of the remainder is unknown. This sample gives 750 to 900 clones in total; 50% to 75% of them show up just once. The top ten hold about a fifth of the sample. The germline V end is reduced by 5 bases and the J end by 7 bases; junction bases left unmatched: 6. Inclusive of the bounding cysteine and phenylalanine, the CDR3 is 14 residues long. Only CDR3 DNA is held: 42 bases, read in frame from base 1. The germline V gene encodes CDR1 MNHEY and CDR2 SVGAGI.

The sequence derives from an adult with diffuse large B cell lymphoma. Sequenced sample: tumor tissue. The sequence is built from TRBV6-5 and TRBJ1-4; 8 bases in the middle match TRBD1. The nucleotide sequence reads TGTGCCAGCAGTCCCGGACAGGGACGTGAAAAACTGTTTTTT. It specifies CASSPGQGREKLFF.